Below are 25 T cell receptor beta chains sequenced from a single sample in a study of post-analysis software for immune sequencing data. Prepared TCR beta cDNA libraries contained unique molecular identifiers. TCRdb independently ran MiXCR on the PCR reads; one entry per CDR3 protein. The sample includes 450,000 or so distinct CDR3 sequences, nearly 45% of them seen just once. The antigens these receptors bind are not known. General observations from the study: In patients, TRBV5-6, TRBV5-1 and TRBV20-1 belonged to roughly 5 TRBV segments found more frequently than in controls.

Sequences were obtained from blood. Every receptor here comes from a girl aged 5-17 years with multiple sclerosis.

The genes are TRBV28 and TRBJ2-7; 7 bases match TRBD2. The CDR3 extends over 15 amino acids. The V segment lost 7 bases and the J segment 1 base; nucleotides outside the gene matches: 10. The germline V gene has CDR1 MDHEN and CDR2 SYDVKM. The CDR3 DNA reads TGTGCCAGCAAAGCGGCCGGGGGAGGGTCCTACGAGCAGTACTTC. It encodes CASKAAGGGSYEQYF.

This clonotype was counted a few times. V usage is TRBV5-1 and J usage is TRBJ2-5; 8 nucleotides line up with TRBD1. Germline loops: CDR1 SGHRS, CDR2 YFSETQ. V trimming: 4 bases; J trimming: 7 bases; junction bases outside the gene matches: 12. This CDR3 comprises 15 residues. The CDR3 spells CASSPGQGNRGTQYF. The CDR3 nucleotides read TGCGCCAGCAGCCCTGGACAGGGCAATAGAGGGACCCAGTACTTC.

CDR3 loop: CASRRDRSSYEQYF. Written as DNA, the CDR3 is TGTGCCAGCAGACGCGACAGGAGTTCCTACGAGCAGTACTTC. This chain uses TRBV28 with TRBJ2-7; D is perhaps TRBD1 (6 bases). The V end was cut by 6 bases, the J end by 1 base, with 13 bases between. This CDR3 is 14 amino acids long. Per germline, CDR1 MDHEN and CDR2 SYDVKM.

The chain couples TRBV5-1 to TRBJ1-1, with D perhaps TRBD1 (6 bases). V was clipped by 4 bases and J by 5 bases, with 12 bases between them. The CDR3 consists of 13 residues. Germline CDR1 is SGHRS and CDR2 is YFSETQ. The CDR3 spells CASSPPRGTEAFF. CDR3 in DNA: TGCGCCAGCAGCCCTCCGAGGGGGACTGAAGCTTTCTTT.

This rearrangement joins TRBV7-8 to TRBJ1-1; no clear D gene. Trimming left V 5 bases short and J 0 bases short, with 7 bases between. The CDR3 covers 13 residues. CDR1 and CDR2 from the germline V gene are SGHVS and FQNEAQ. CDR3 DNA: TGTGCCAGCAGCAGGCGTATGAACACTGAAGCTTTCTTT. Its translation: CASSRRMNTEAFF.

J is TRBJ2-1 and V is TRBV20-1; D is possibly TRBD1 (5 bases). The CDR3 totals 13 residues. Germline values: CDR1 DFQATT, CDR2 SNEGSKA (reference sequence). V was shortened by 5 bases and J by 0 bases, with 8 bases between the two germline ends. CDR3 residues: CSALRASYNEQFF. The CDR3 coding sequence is TGCAGTGCTCTCAGGGCCTCCTACAATGAGCAGTTCTTC.

The genes are TRBV5-1 and TRBJ1-1; no clear D. V was cut by 0 bases and J by 6 bases, with 9 bases left in between. This CDR3 contains 13 residues. In germline, CDR1 is SGHRS, CDR2 YFSETQ. This chain's CDR3 is CASSLEDASEAFF. DNA for the CDR3: TGCGCCAGCAGCTTGGAAGACGCCTCTGAAGCTTTCTTT.

Only a few counts were recorded for this clonotype. The V gene is TRBV28, the J gene TRBJ2-7; D might be TRBD2 (6 bases). Germline loops: CDR1 MDHEN, CDR2 SYDVKM. This CDR3 has 12 residues. V lost 3 bases, J lost 7 bases, and 10 bases lay in between. The CDR3 reads CASSLGRSEQYF. The CDR3 nucleotides read TGTGCCAGCAGTTTGGGGAGGTCGGAGCAGTACTTC.

The chain recombines TRBV7-6 with TRBJ2-3; D gene unclear. V was pared by 0 bases and J by 11 bases, with 0 bases between. Per germline, CDR1 SGHVS and CDR2 FNYEAQ. The length of the CDR3 is 9 residues. The DNA for the CDR3 is TGTGCCAGCAGCTTAGCGCAGTATTTT. The encoded protein is CASSLAQYF. Complete variable domain (other parts from reference TRBV7-6 and TRBJ2-3): GAGVSQSPRYKVTKRGQDVALRCDPISGHVSLYWYRQALGQGPEFLTYFNYEAQQDKSGLPNDRFSAERPEGSISTLTIQRTEQRDSAMYRCASSLAQYFGPGTRLTVL.

This chain uses TRBV20-1 with TRBJ1-2; TRBD1 matches 7 bases. V shed 1 base, J shed 4 bases, and the junction held 12 bases outside the gene matches. This CDR3 spans 16 amino acids. CDR1 is DFQATT, CDR2 SNEGSKA, per germline (reference sequence). The CDR3 region is CSARGQGGFRSYGYTF. CDR3 in DNA: TGCAGTGCTAGAGGACAGGGCGGTTTTCGAAGCTATGGCTACACCTTC.

This sequence joins TRBV7-6 and TRBJ1-1; D gene uncertain. The germline V and J ends were trimmed by 0 bases and 4 bases, with 12 bases remaining between them. The V gene's germline CDR1 is SGHVS and CDR2 FNYEAQ. The length of the CDR3 is 15 residues. The CDR3 reads CASSLAFGKGTEAFF. The DNA of the CDR3 is TGTGCCAGCAGCTTAGCGTTTGGGAAGGGCACTGAAGCTTTCTTT.

This clonotype was recorded a few times. The chain carries TRBV7-3 and TRBJ2-6; 8 nucleotides match TRBD2. V lost 5 bases and J lost 0; bases outside the gene matches: 6. This CDR3 comprises 17 residues. Germline V gives CDR1 SGHTA, CDR2 FQGTGA. The CDR3 sequence is CASSPGSGSSGANVLTF. In DNA form, the CDR3 reads TGTGCCAGCAGCCCCGGGAGCGGGAGCTCTGGGGCCAACGTCCTGACTTTC.

The V call is TRBV7-2, the J call TRBJ2-7; a possible D gene is TRBD2 (5 bases). CDR3 length equals 15 residues. V was trimmed by 2 bases and J by 1 base, leaving 12 bases between them. The germline V gene encodes CDR1 SGHTA and CDR2 FQGNSA. The CDR3 sequence: CASSLIRGRSYEQYF. The DNA for the CDR3 is TGTGCCAGCAGCTTAATCCGGGGTAGATCCTACGAGCAGTACTTC.

This clonotype was seen a few times. The chain combines TRBV27 with TRBJ2-1, with TRBD1 identical over 7 bases. V lost 1 base and J lost 7; bases outside the gene matches: 13. Per germline, CDR1 MNHEY and CDR2 SMNVEV (reference sequence). This CDR3 comprises 17 residues. CDR3 sequence: CASSLLIGQAPENEQFF. The CDR3 DNA is TGTGCCAGCAGTTTATTAATCGGACAGGCTCCGGAAAATGAGCAGTTCTTC.

This clonotype occurred a few times. V is TRBV7-8 and J is TRBJ2-3; D possibly corresponds to TRBD1 (6 bases). The CDR3 has 15 amino acids. Trimming cost V 7 bases and J 0 bases, with 14 bases left between them. Germline V gene data show CDR1 as SGHVS and CDR2 as FQNEAQ. The CDR3 loop reads CASTGRQGSTDTQYF. DNA of the CDR3: TGTGCCAGCACCGGGCGGCAGGGGAGCACAGATACGCAGTATTTT.

The chain combines TRBV30 with TRBJ1-2; D is undetermined. The CDR3 is 10 amino acids. Trimming stripped 5 bases from V and 8 bases from J, with 9 bases between. Germline-derived CDR1 and CDR2 are GTSNPN and SVGIG (reference sequence). CDR3 sequence reads: CAWGDGGYTF. The CDR3 nucleotides are TGTGCCTGGGGTGACGGCGGCTACACCTTC.

This clonotype was seen more than once but under ten times. V and J are TRBV10-3 and TRBJ2-1; no reliable D call. The CDR3 spans 18 residues. V was trimmed by 0 bases and J by 0 bases, leaving 15 bases between them. The V gene's germline CDR1 is ENHRY and CDR2 SYGVKD. The CDR3 sequence is CAISESAFAARSYNEQFF. CDR3 sequence (DNA): TGTGCCATCAGTGAGTCAGCCTTTGCGGCACGCTCCTACAATGAGCAGTTCTTC.

This rearrangement joins TRBV4-3 to TRBJ2-1; 8 nucleotides match TRBD1. The length of the CDR3 is 14 residues. CDR1 is LGHNA, CDR2 YSLEER, per germline. Trimming took 5 bases from V and 6 from J; bases not matched to a gene: 6. The DNA for the CDR3 is TGCGCCAGCAGCGGGCAGGGGGCAGGCAATGAGCAGTTCTTC. This sequence encodes CASSGQGAGNEQFF.

This chain uses TRBV24-1 with TRBJ2-1; D is ambiguous. CDR3 size: 13 residues. Germline V gene data show CDR1 as KGHDR and CDR2 as SFDVKD. Trimming pared 5 bases from V and 4 bases from J, leaving 8 bases between. CDR3 DNA: TGTGCCACCAGTGTTGACCCTTACAATGAGCAGTTCTTC. It codes for CATSVDPYNEQFF.

The chain links TRBV9 to TRBJ2-7; possibly TRBD2 for D (5 bases). With 3 bases removed from V and 3 bases from J, the gap between germline ends came to 16 bases. From germline, CDR1 is SGDLS and CDR2 YYNGEE. This CDR3 contains 15 residues. The CDR3, as DNA: TGTGCCAGCAGCGCAGGCAATACGGGAAGCTACGAGCAGTACTTC. Its protein is CASSAGNTGSYEQYF.

This chain joins TRBV5-1 and TRBJ2-1; 9 nucleotides match TRBD1. V dropped 6 bases and J dropped 3; count of bases not matched to a gene: 4. The CDR3 loop spans 14 amino acids. The V gene's germline CDR1 is SGHRS and CDR2 YFSETQ. CDR3 residues: CASNSTGGYNEQFF. The CDR3 region has the DNA TGCGCCAGCAACTCGACAGGGGGCTACAATGAGCAGTTCTTC.

Here the CDR3 DNA reads TGTGCCAGCTCACAAGCGGGAAGCGAGCAGTACTTC. Its translation: CASSQAGSEQYF. The chain recombines TRBV18 with TRBJ2-5; 7 positions agree with TRBD2. The J call is doubtful: the DNA matches TRBJ2-7 better. In germline, CDR1 is KGHSH, CDR2 LQKENI. The CDR3 runs 12 residues.

This clonotype was counted once. The chain employs TRBV28 and TRBJ2-7; 7 nucleotides match TRBD2. Germline CDR1 MDHEN, CDR2 SYDVKM. V gave up 6 bases and J gave up 5 bases; unmatched junction bases: 1. CDR3 length: 11 residues. The CDR3 nucleotides read TGTGCCAGCAGGACTAGCAACGAGCAGTACTTC. This encodes CASRTSNEQYF.

The chain employs TRBV7-8 and TRBJ2-5; a weak D match, TRBD2 (6 bases). V was trimmed by 0 bases and J by 5 bases, leaving 16 bases between them. Looked up from germline, CDR1 is SGHVS and CDR2 is FQNEAQ. The CDR3 loop spans 16 amino acids. CDR3 sequence reads: CASSLASRDWRETQYF. For the CDR3, the DNA is TGTGCCAGCAGCTTAGCGTCAAGGGACTGGAGGGAGACCCAGTACTTC.

The chain uses TRBV5-1 and TRBJ2-1; the D gene could be TRBD1 or TRBD2 (5 bases each). CDR1 and CDR2 (germline): SGHRS, YFSETQ. The CDR3 is 16 amino acids. The ends were cut back, 0 bases at V and 6 bases at J, with 16 bases in the middle. This CDR3 reads CASSLEPGPQCNEQFF. The CDR3 DNA is TGCGCCAGCAGCTTGGAACCGGGACCACAGTGCAATGAGCAGTTCTTC.